The following is a T cell receptor (beta chain) sequence with its context. Antigen unknown. Patients picked for sequencing had shown CD8+CD57+ cell expansion detected by flow cytometry. Every patient had severe acquired aplastic anemia. Untreated patients provided the blood samples, with no therapy given before sampling. This sample is part of a study of CD8+CD57+ T cells in acquired aplastic anemia. Points from the study as a whole: Significant differences in CD8+ Simpson's diversity were not observed between patients and controls.

Using genomic DNA as the template, TCR beta VDJ and CDR3 profiling was carried out. Each CDR3 protein is one row after TCRdb ran MiXCR on the reads. The sample shows roughly 500,000 distinct CDR3 sequences, less than 35% of them seen only once. The V end was cut by 0 bases, the J end by 5 bases, with 14 bases between. Per the germline V gene, CDR1 is LGHNA and CDR2 is YSLEER. This CDR3 is 16 amino acids long. Sequencing was carried out using sorted CD4+, CD8+, or CD8+CD57+ T cells (not recorded which) from PBMCs. This TCR was sampled from a human donor with aplastic anemia. J is TRBJ2-1 and V is TRBV4-3; weak D call: TRBD2 (7 bases). The CDR3 DNA reads TGCGCCAGCAGCCAAGAAAGGGGGGGGACACACAATGAGCAGTTCTTC. Its translation: CASSQERGGTHNEQFF.